Listed here are 9 T cell receptor beta chains from one sample, sequenced in a study of blood T cell repertoires in COVID-19. The protocol was immunoSEQ multiplex PCR, while the TCRdb copy is restricted to in-frame clones and leaves out a portion. The sample holds a few hundred thousand clones, around 84% seen once. The material sequenced was peripheral blood. Receptor source: a middle-aged man who had recovered from COVID-19.

The gene calls are TRBV27 and TRBJ2-6; a weak D match, TRBD1 (6 bases). The CDR3 has 19 residues. CDR1 is MNHEY and CDR2 is SMNVEV in the germline V gene (reference sequence). V was pared by 5 bases and J by 0 bases, with 20 bases between. CDR3 DNA: TGTGCCAGCAGTCCCACAACAGGGATTCTATTCTCTGGGGCCAACGTCCTGACTTTC. Its protein is CASSPTTGILFSGANVLTF.

The V and J genes are TRBV27 and TRBJ2-7; a possible D gene is TRBD1 (5 bases). This CDR3 is 14 amino acids long. Looked up from germline, CDR1 is MNHEY and CDR2 is SMNVEV (reference sequence). The germline V and J ends were trimmed by 2 bases and 0 bases, with 8 bases remaining between them. DNA of the CDR3: TGTGCCAGCAGTTTAAGGGGCACCTCCTACGAGCAGTACTTC. Translating it yields CASSLRGTSYEQYF.

V gene TRBV14 combines with J gene TRBJ2-3, with D uncertain. This CDR3 is 14 amino acids long. Germline V CDR1 and CDR2: SGHDN, FVKESK. V was trimmed by 4 bases and J by 2 bases, leaving 10 bases between them. The CDR3 DNA reads TGTGCCAGCAGCCGTTGGGCGACCACAGATACGCAGTATTTT. This sequence encodes CASSRWATTDTQYF.

The J gene is TRBJ1-4, the V gene TRBV7-2; TRBD1 aligns across 9 bases. Per the germline V gene, CDR1 is SGHTA and CDR2 is FQGNSA. Trimming removed 3 bases from V and 7 bases from J; junction bases left unmatched: 12. This CDR3 is built from 17 residues. The CDR3 DNA is TGTGCCAGCAGCTTGAGGCCCCGCGGGACAGGGCTTGAAAAACTGTTTTTT. It specifies CASSLRPRGTGLEKLFF.

This clone was seen just once. The chain is built from TRBV3-1 (or the pseudogene TRBV3-2) and TRBJ1-1; D is perhaps TRBD1 (5 bases). V lost 3 bases and J 5 bases, leaving 13 bases between the germline ends. This CDR3 has 14 residues. The V gene's germline CDR1 is LGHDT and CDR2 YNNKEL (reference sequence). This CDR3 is CASSQADRRTEAFF. The CDR3 nucleotides read TGTGCCAGCAGCCAGGCTGACAGAAGAACTGAAGCTTTCTTT.

The CDR3 protein is CASSLGAGQIYEQYF. The CDR3, as DNA: TGTGCCAGCAGCTTGGGTGCGGGACAGATCTACGAGCAGTACTTC. The V call is TRBV5-4, the J call TRBJ2-7; tentative D call: TRBD1 (7 bases). The germline V and J ends were trimmed by 0 bases and 3 bases, with 13 bases remaining between them. Germline CDR1 is SGHNT and CDR2 is YYREEE (reference sequence). The CDR3 is made up of 15 amino acids.

This rearrangement joins TRBV5-5 to TRBJ2-7, with 8 bases identical to TRBD1. With 0 bases clipped from V and 2 bases from J, the junction kept 7 bases outside the gene matches. Germline V gene lookup returns CDR1 SGHKS and CDR2 YYEKEE (reference sequence). The CDR3 is 16 residues long. The CDR3 region is CASSLASGTGAYEQYF. The CDR3, as DNA: TGTGCCAGCAGCTTGGCCTCCGGGACAGGAGCCTACGAGCAGTACTTC.

The chain combines TRBV4-3 with TRBJ2-2; D possibly corresponds to TRBD2 (5 bases). Looked up from germline, CDR1 is LGHNA and CDR2 is YSLEER. V lost 0 bases to trimming and J lost 5 bases, with 22 bases between them. The CDR3 runs 19 residues. This CDR3 reads CASSQEVSTGIEGTGELFF. In DNA form, the CDR3 reads TGCGCCAGCAGCCAAGAGGTTTCGACGGGAATCGAAGGAACCGGGGAGCTGTTTTTT.

The gene calls are TRBV7-9 and TRBJ2-2, with a weak D call TRBD1 (6 bases). Germline V gene data show CDR1 as SEHNR and CDR2 as FQNEAQ (reference sequence). CDR3 length equals 14 residues. Trimming removed 7 bases from V and 4 bases from J, with 13 bases in between. The CDR3 loop is CASTPRGSTGELFF. CDR3 DNA: TGTGCCAGCACCCCGAGGGGGTCCACCGGGGAGCTGTTTTTT.